The clone carrying this T cell receptor beta chain was counted only a few times. The entry originates in a study of blood T cells in healthy people across ages. Study-wide background: The capture of about one barcoded beta molecule per two T cells was achieved by template switching.

Then a second PCR, running roughly 7 to 11 cycles, was carried out with a sample-barcoded 5' primer and a J-beta primer mix. TCRdb recomputed calls from the 5' RACE reads with MiXCR, one row per CDR3 protein. The table lists fewer than 1.5 million distinct CDR3 sequences, 40% to 50% of them singletons, with roughly 7.9% in the top ten. CDR1 is MNHEY and CDR2 is SMNVEV in the germline V gene (reference sequence). The CDR3 has 15 amino acids. V dropped 5 bases and J dropped 7; count of bases not matched to a gene: 13. This chain uses TRBV27 with TRBJ2-7, with 8 bases aligning to TRBD2. This TCR was sampled from a woman between 18 and 29 years old in good health. The specimen sequenced was blood. The CDR3 reads CASSPPREGMMEQYF. The DNA for the CDR3 is TGTGCCAGCAGTCCTCCCCGGGAGGGGATGATGGAGCAGTACTTC.